Each of the 16 T cell receptor beta chains below was sequenced from the same sample in a study of OX40 agonist ivuxolimab in advanced cancers. Here immunoSEQ multiplex PCR was the method, and the copy in TCRdb shows in-frame clones only, minus some. The repertoire holds about 39,000 clones, with approximately 80% as singletons. The material was CD4+ or CD8+ T cells sorted from blood, obtained in a trial of the OX40 agonist ivuxolimab. The receptor set was obtained from an adult with an advanced solid tumor such as melanoma, head and neck, liver or kidney cancer.

This chain links TRBV6-1 with TRBJ1-6; TRBD1 aligns across 10 bases. The CDR3 consists of 15 residues. The V gene's germline CDR1 is MNHNS and CDR2 SASEGT. The V gene end was trimmed by 3 bases and the J gene end by 8 bases; junction bases not matched to a gene: 4. The CDR3 sequence: CASSEPGTGDSPLHF. Here the CDR3 DNA reads TGTGCCAGCAGTGAGCCCGGGACAGGGGATTCACCCCTCCACTTT.

This clone was counted only a few times. The rearrangement uses TRBV19 and TRBJ1-4; 9 nucleotides match TRBD1. The V gene end was trimmed by 9 bases and the J gene end by 7 bases; junction bases not matched to a gene: 12. CDR1 and CDR2 from the germline V gene are LNHDA and SQIVND (reference sequence). The CDR3 has 15 residues. CDR3 coding DNA: TGTGCCAGCCGGGACAGGGAAGGCGTCGGTGAAAAACTGTTTTTT. This translates into CASRDREGVGEKLFF.

The chain joins TRBV23-1 to TRBJ1-3; no clear D gene. TRBV23-1 is recorded as an ORF, its role being uncertain. Trimming removed 4 bases at V and 0 bases at J, with 19 bases between. The CDR3 covers 18 residues. This chain's CDR3 is CASSLNAPQESSGNTIYF. The DNA for the CDR3 is TGCGCCAGCAGTCTAAACGCCCCTCAGGAGAGCTCTGGAAACACCATATATTTT.

This rearrangement joins TRBV19 to TRBJ1-2; D is perhaps TRBD1 (5 bases). The length of the CDR3 is 12 residues. Trimming took off 5 bases at V and 8 bases at J, with 12 bases between the two ends. Germline loops: CDR1 LNHDA, CDR2 SQIVND (reference sequence). The CDR3 is CASSLGAGGYTF. CDR3 nucleotides: TGTGCCAGTAGTCTTGGCGCAGGGGGCTACACCTTC.

This clone appeared once. The gene calls are TRBV10-3 and TRBJ2-6; no clear D gene. CDR3 length equals 15 residues. V lost 3 bases to trimming and J lost 0 bases, with 6 bases between them. Germline V CDR1 and CDR2: ENHRY, SYGVKD. The CDR3 here is CAISDGSSGANVLTF. In DNA, the CDR3 is TGTGCCATCAGTGACGGCAGCTCTGGGGCCAACGTCCTGACTTTC.

The rearrangement joins TRBV18 to TRBJ1-2; TRBD1 matches 7 bases. The ends lost 5 bases at V and 2 bases at J; junction bases unmatched: 2. From germline, CDR1 is KGHSH and CDR2 LQKENI. The CDR3 has 13 amino acids. CDR3 DNA sequence: TGTGCCAGCTCAGAGGGACAGAACTATGGCTACACCTTC. Encoded protein: CASSEGQNYGYTF.

The chain employs TRBV5-4 and TRBJ2-5; D uncertain. CDR1 SGHNT and CDR2 YYREEE come from the germline V gene (reference sequence). There are 15 residues in the CDR3. V lost 4 bases and J 2 bases, leaving 15 bases between the germline ends. The CDR3 DNA reads TGTGCCAGCAGCCAAACATCACGGAGTCAAGAGACCCAGTACTTC. Translating it yields CASSQTSRSQETQYF.

This chain uses TRBV5-4 with TRBJ2-7; no firm D call. The V end lost 0 bases, the J end lost 2 bases, and 15 bases lay between the germline ends. Germline CDR1 SGHNT, CDR2 YYREEE (reference sequence). The CDR3 contains 16 residues. The CDR3 loop reads CASSLGVRGSPYEQYF. The CDR3 DNA follows: TGTGCCAGCAGCTTGGGGGTCAGAGGTTCTCCCTACGAGCAGTACTTC. Full variable domain (rest looked up from reference TRBV5-4 and TRBJ2-7): ETGVTQSPTHLIKTRGQQVTLRCSSQSGHNTVSWYQQALGQGPQFIFQYYREEENGRGNFPPRFSGLQFPNYSSELNVNALELDDSALYLCASSLGVRGSPYEQYFGPGTRLTVT.

This clone has just a few counts. This chain links TRBV30 with TRBJ2-7, with D possibly being TRBD2 (5 bases). The CDR3 spans 14 residues. CDR1 GTSNPN and CDR2 SVGIG come from the germline V gene (reference sequence). Trimming removed 2 bases at V and 3 bases at J, with 14 bases between. CDR3 bases: TGTGCCTGGAGTCCCCTAGCTTTCCACTACGAGCAGTACTTC. It specifies CAWSPLAFHYEQYF. The full variable domain, with the rest looked up from reference TRBV30 and TRBJ2-7, is SQTIHQWPATLVQPVGSPLSLECTVEGTSNPNLYWYRQAAGRGLQLLFYSVGIGQISSEVPQNLSASRPQDRQFILSSKKLLLSDSGFYLCAWSPLAFHYEQYFGPGTRLTVT.

This chain uses TRBV5-5 with TRBJ1-1; D not resolved. The germline V gene has CDR1 SGHKS and CDR2 YYEKEE (reference sequence). The CDR3 runs 13 residues. The V end was cut by 0 bases, the J end by 6 bases, with 9 bases between. The CDR3 here is CASSLVGGSEAFF. The CDR3 DNA follows: TGTGCCAGCAGCTTGGTTGGCGGCTCTGAAGCTTTCTTT.

The chain joins TRBV18 to TRBJ2-7; no firm D call. The germline V gene encodes CDR1 KGHSH and CDR2 LQKENI. Trimming stripped 3 bases from V and 6 bases from J, with 15 bases between. This CDR3 contains 14 residues. The CDR3 coding sequence is TGTGCCAGCTCACCGAATGCCTTGTCGGGCGAGCAGTACTTC. It is translated as CASSPNALSGEQYF.

This clone was seen a single time. This sequence joins TRBV11-3 and TRBJ2-3; 9 bases are shared with TRBD2. Germline V gives CDR1 SGHNT, CDR2 YENEEA. The CDR3 extends over 15 amino acids. V dropped 3 bases and J dropped 4; count of bases not matched to a gene: 5. The CDR3 spells CASSFSGSGSDTQYF. The DNA of the CDR3 is TGTGCCAGCAGCTTTAGCGGGAGTGGGTCAGATACGCAGTATTTT.

This clone was recorded once. This rearrangement joins TRBV18 to TRBJ1-6; 7 nucleotides agree with TRBD1. The CDR3 loop spans 14 amino acids. CDR1 KGHSH and CDR2 LQKENI come from the germline V gene. V trimming: 3 bases; J trimming: 10 bases; junction bases outside the gene matches: 6. The CDR3 DNA is TGTGCCAGCTCACCCCAGGGGGACAGCTCACCCCTCCACTTT. It encodes CASSPQGDSSPLHF.

J is TRBJ2-5 and V is TRBV30, with no clear D. The length of the CDR3 is 13 residues. Germline V gives CDR1 GTSNPN, CDR2 SVGIG (reference sequence). Between the trimmed V and J ends, which lost 2 bases and 2 bases, there was a span of 9 bases. This CDR3 is CAWSRGGQETQYF. DNA of the CDR3: TGTGCCTGGAGTCGAGGTGGTCAAGAGACCCAGTACTTC.

The chain is built from TRBV7-2 and TRBJ2-1; D gene ambiguous. The CDR3 contains 16 residues. From germline, CDR1 is SGHTA and CDR2 FQGNSA. Trimming stripped 5 bases from V and 0 bases from J, with 14 bases between. The CDR3 nucleotides read TGTGCCAGCAGCCCCAGGCCGATGAGCTCCTACAATGAGCAGTTCTTC. Protein product: CASSPRPMSSYNEQFF.

This chain uses TRBV19 with TRBJ2-1; unclear D gene. V lost 8 bases, J lost 0 bases, and 14 bases lay in between. The CDR3 runs 15 residues. CDR1 and CDR2 (germline): LNHDA, SQIVND (reference sequence). Written as DNA, the CDR3 is TGTGCCAGTGGGTGGGAAGGAAGCTCCTACAATGAGCAGTTCTTC. It yields the protein CASGWEGSSYNEQFF.